This T cell receptor (beta chain) was retrieved from a study of spatial heterogeneity in lung cancer. This clonotype appeared many times. Regarding time point: blood at routine non-recurrence follow-up after resection. Sequencing of whole RNA from tumor, nontumor lung or frozen PBMC involved no sorting. A single record per CDR3 protein comes from TCRdb applying MiXCR to the 5' RACE reads. The sample carries about 120,000 distinct CDR3 sequences, more than 9% recorded once. The CDR3 has 13 amino acids. Per germline, CDR1 DFQATT and CDR2 SNEGSKA (reference sequence). Losses at the gene ends were 5 bases for V and 5 bases for J; bases not matched to a gene: 7.

V usage is TRBV20-1 and J usage is TRBJ1-1; 8 bases map to TRBD1. This TCR came from a male donor with early-stage non-small cell lung cancer. This material consisted of PBMCs, taken at follow-up. The CDR3 DNA reads as TGCAGTGCTGGGAACCAGGGGGCGACTGAAGCTTTCTTT. Its protein is CSAGNQGATEAFF.